This T cell receptor (beta chain) is from a study of blood T cell repertoires in COVID-19. Study summary: The samples span acute and convalescent COVID-19 from the United States, Italy and Spain. PBMCs, B-cell-depleted T cells, or T cells provided the cDNA or gDNA that made up the material.

The CDR3 consists of 14 residues. Per germline, CDR1 KGHSH and CDR2 LQKENI. V shed 6 bases, J shed 3 bases, and the junction held 8 bases outside the gene matches. Per the authors' pipeline: Nucleated cell counts were estimated from reference gene primer amplification. The data were produced by immunoSEQ multiplex PCR, yet TCRdb's version contains in-frame clones alone and is incomplete. V and J calls and clone size are as listed in that table; D and trimming were resolved from the DNA. The repertoire holds roughly 250,000 clones, with around 82% as singletons. The chain combines TRBV18 with TRBJ2-7, with TRBD1 identical over 7 bases. Sequencing was done on a sample of peripheral blood. The TCR sequence derives from a woman aged 70 to 79 with acute or convalescent COVID-19. CDR3 region: CASSPESGGYEQYF. DNA of the CDR3: TGTGCCAGCTCTCCAGAGTCAGGGGGCTACGAGCAGTACTTC. The full variable domain, completed using reference TRBV18 and TRBJ2-7, is NAGVMQNPRHLVRRRGQEARLRCSPMKGHSHVYWYRQLPEEGLKFMVYLQKENIIDESGMPKERFSAEFPKEGPSILRIQQVVRGDSAAYFCASSPESGGYEQYFGPGTRLTVT.